These T cell receptor beta chains were read from a single sample in a study of technical replicates of blood from a handful of donors. The data were produced by immunoSEQ multiplex PCR, yet TCRdb's version contains in-frame clones alone and is incomplete. This sample has some 48,000 clones, with 80% to 95% found just once. What was sequenced was PBMCs. The receptors originated from a human donor in good health. Some clones in this sample may be carry-over from other donors' samples. CDR3s include the opening cysteine and the closing phenylalanine or tryptophan. A D gene is named only where the DNA matches it firmly. The size field is filled for only some rows; it gives once, few, many or a size class.

abundance: -; d_gene: TRBD2; j_gene: TRBJ2-7; v_gene: TRBV9; CDR3aa: CASSPRTSRYEQCF; CDR3nt: TGTGCCAGCAGTCCGCGGACTAGCCGATACGAGCAGTGCTTC
abundance: -; d_gene: -; j_gene: TRBJ1-5; v_gene: TRBV5-1; CDR3aa: CASSPSRRYLGQPQHF; CDR3nt: TGCGCCAGCAGCCCCTCCCGCAGGTATCTTGGACAGCCCCAGCATTTT
abundance: once; d_gene: -; j_gene: TRBJ1-6; v_gene: TRBV7-9; CDR3aa: CASSPLANNSPLHF; CDR3nt: TGTGCCAGCAGCCCGTTAGCCAATAATTCACCCCTCCACTTT
abundance: -; d_gene: -; j_gene: TRBJ1-1; v_gene: TRBV20-1; CDR3aa: CSAMRNTEAFF; CDR3nt: TGCAGTGCAATGCGGAACACTGAAGCTTTCTTT
abundance: -; d_gene: TRBD2; j_gene: TRBJ2-7; v_gene: TRBV7-3; CDR3aa: CASSRGGPSYEQYF; CDR3nt: TGTGCCAGCAGCCGCGGGGGGCCATCCTACGAGCAGTACTTC
abundance: once; d_gene: TRBD1; j_gene: TRBJ1-5; v_gene: TRBV5-4; CDR3aa: CASSSRGQGSPGPQHF; CDR3nt: TGTGCCAGCAGCTCCCGGGGACAGGGCTCCCCGGGGCCCCAGCATTTT
abundance: few; d_gene: -; j_gene: TRBJ1-1; v_gene: TRBV4-2; CDR3aa: CASSQPTGNTEAFF; CDR3nt: TGTGCCAGCAGCCAACCGACAGGGAACACTGAAGCTTTCTTT
abundance: -; d_gene: -; j_gene: TRBJ2-7; v_gene: TRBV4-3; CDR3aa: CASSQDSFPYSSYEQYF; CDR3nt: TGCGCCAGCAGCCAAGATTCCTTCCCGTATAGCTCCTACGAGCAGTACTTC
abundance: -; d_gene: TRBD2; j_gene: TRBJ2-5; v_gene: TRBV5-1; CDR3aa: CASRGLAGGRGEGETQYF; CDR3nt: TGCGCCAGCAGAGGACTAGCGGGGGGGCGTGGTGAAGGAGAGACCCAGTACTTC
abundance: once; d_gene: TRBD1; j_gene: TRBJ1-5; v_gene: TRBV6-1; CDR3aa: CASSVGTGGNQPQHF; CDR3nt: TGTGCCAGCAGTGTTGGGACAGGGGGCAATCAGCCCCAGCATTTT
abundance: once; d_gene: -; j_gene: TRBJ1-1; v_gene: TRBV4-3; CDR3aa: CASSQEGWQGNTEAFF; CDR3nt: TGCGCCAGCAGCCAAGAAGGATGGCAGGGAAACACTGAAGCTTTCTTT
abundance: -; d_gene: -; j_gene: TRBJ1-1; v_gene: TRBV5-5; CDR3aa: CASSLFWQGVPIGTEAFF; CDR3nt: TGTGCCAGCAGCTTGTTTTGGCAGGGCGTTCCTATCGGCACTGAAGCTTTCTTT
abundance: -; d_gene: -; j_gene: TRBJ2-7; v_gene: TRBV7-2; CDR3aa: CASSLFGSGGPYEQYF; CDR3nt: TGTGCCAGCAGCTTATTCGGGTCCGGAGGGCCCTACGAGCAGTACTTC
abundance: -; d_gene: -; j_gene: TRBJ1-4; v_gene: TRBV19; CDR3aa: CASSLGQTATNEKLFF; CDR3nt: TGTGCCAGTAGTCTCGGACAGACTGCAACTAATGAAAAACTGTTTTTT
abundance: -; d_gene: -; j_gene: TRBJ2-5; v_gene: TRBV5-8; CDR3aa: CASSSGGTQYF; CDR3nt: TGTGCCAGCAGCTCCGGGGGGACCCAGTACTTC
abundance: -; d_gene: TRBD2; j_gene: TRBJ2-5; v_gene: TRBV6-5; CDR3aa: CASSKLAGAQETQYF; CDR3nt: TGTGCCAGCAGTAAACTAGCGGGGGCTCAAGAGACCCAGTACTTC
abundance: once; d_gene: -; j_gene: TRBJ1-5; v_gene: TRBV30; CDR3aa: CAWTMTRHISNQPQHF; CDR3nt: TGTGCCTGGACCATGACACGCCATATTAGCAATCAGCCCCAGCATTTT
abundance: few; d_gene: TRBD1; j_gene: TRBJ1-1; v_gene: TRBV7-6; CDR3aa: CASSAIIQGGPNTEAFF; CDR3nt: TGTGCCAGCAGCGCTATAATTCAGGGGGGCCCTAACACTGAAGCTTTCTTT
abundance: -; d_gene: TRBD2; j_gene: TRBJ2-5; v_gene: TRBV9; CDR3aa: CASSPEAGGQETQYF; CDR3nt: TGTGCCAGCAGCCCGGAAGCGGGAGGGCAAGAGACCCAGTACTTC
abundance: once; d_gene: -; j_gene: TRBJ1-2; v_gene: TRBV27; CDR3aa: CASSPAGYVRGYTF; CDR3nt: TGTGCCAGCAGCCCCGCGGGCTACGTCAGGGGCTACACCTTC
abundance: -; d_gene: -; j_gene: TRBJ1-1; v_gene: TRBV5-1; CDR3aa: CASSLVGRGNTEAFF; CDR3nt: TGCGCCAGCAGCTTGGTCGGGAGGGGGAACACTGAAGCTTTCTTT
abundance: -; d_gene: -; j_gene: TRBJ2-7; v_gene: TRBV23-1; CDR3aa: CASSQYDIRRPYEQYF; CDR3nt: TGCGCCAGCAGTCAGTACGACATCCGAAGGCCCTACGAGCAGTACTTC